The clone carrying this T cell receptor (beta chain) has ten or more counts. Its specificity is not known. The TCR library protocol attached unique molecular identifiers to the individual cDNA molecules. TCRdb re-called the 5' RACE reads through MiXCR, storing one row per CDR3 protein. The repertoire holds 20,000 to 25,000 distinct CDR3 sequences, around 4.8% seen once, with approximately 8.3% in the top ten. These data are taken from a study of early T cells in non-severe SARS-CoV-2 infection. For the study at large: Sequenced bulk RNA came from whole blood that was unsorted, and chains were unpaired.

CDR3 length equals 14 residues. The germline V gene encodes CDR1 SQVTM and CDR2 ANQGSEA. With V trimmed by 0 bases and J by 8 bases, 7 bases remained unmatched. Study results and limitations: The matching step, a VDJdb search, favored anti-spike CD8 responses and missed private and CD4 specificities.

The chain carries TRBV29-1 and TRBJ1-2; 9 bases are a match to TRBD1. The TCR originated in an adult who was a healthcare worker with PCR-confirmed SARS-CoV-2 infection or an uninfected control (not recorded which). Sequencing was done on a sample of whole blood. CDR3 nucleotide sequence: TGCAGCGTTGAAGATCGTGGGACAGGGAAAGGCTACACCTTC. Amino acids: CSVEDRGTGKGYTF.